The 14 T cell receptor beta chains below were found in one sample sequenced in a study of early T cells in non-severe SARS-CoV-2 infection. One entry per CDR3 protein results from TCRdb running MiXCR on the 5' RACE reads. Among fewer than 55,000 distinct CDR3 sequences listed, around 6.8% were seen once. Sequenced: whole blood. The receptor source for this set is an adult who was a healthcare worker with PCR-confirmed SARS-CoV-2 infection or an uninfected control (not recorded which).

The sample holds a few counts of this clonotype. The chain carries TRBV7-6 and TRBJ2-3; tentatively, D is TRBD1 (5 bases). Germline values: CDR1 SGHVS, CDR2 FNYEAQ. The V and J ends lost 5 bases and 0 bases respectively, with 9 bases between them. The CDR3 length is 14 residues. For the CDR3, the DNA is TGTGCCAGCAGCAGGGGATCTAGCACAGATACGCAGTATTTT. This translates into CASSRGSSTDTQYF.

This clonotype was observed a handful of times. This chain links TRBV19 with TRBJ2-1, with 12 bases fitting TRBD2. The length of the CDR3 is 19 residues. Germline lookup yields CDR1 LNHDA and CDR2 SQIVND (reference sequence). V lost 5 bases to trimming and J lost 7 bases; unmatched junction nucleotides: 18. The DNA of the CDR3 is TGTGCCAGTAGTTTGGGGGACAGAAGACTAGCGGGGGCGCAAAATGAGCAGTTCTTC. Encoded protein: CASSLGDRRLAGAQNEQFF.

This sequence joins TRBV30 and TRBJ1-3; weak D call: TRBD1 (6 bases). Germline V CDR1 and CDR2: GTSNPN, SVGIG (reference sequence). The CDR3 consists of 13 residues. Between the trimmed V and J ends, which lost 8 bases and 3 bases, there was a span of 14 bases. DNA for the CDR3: TGTGCCGGCACAGGGCTTATTGGAAACACCATATATTTT. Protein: CAGTGLIGNTIYF.

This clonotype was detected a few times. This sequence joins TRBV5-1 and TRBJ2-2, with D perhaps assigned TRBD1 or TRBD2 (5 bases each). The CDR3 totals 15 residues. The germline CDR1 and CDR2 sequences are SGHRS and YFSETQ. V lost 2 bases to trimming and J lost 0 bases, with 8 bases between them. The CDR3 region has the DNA TGCGCCAGCAGCTTTGGGGGTCCGAACACCGGGGAGCTGTTTTTT. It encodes CASSFGGPNTGELFF.

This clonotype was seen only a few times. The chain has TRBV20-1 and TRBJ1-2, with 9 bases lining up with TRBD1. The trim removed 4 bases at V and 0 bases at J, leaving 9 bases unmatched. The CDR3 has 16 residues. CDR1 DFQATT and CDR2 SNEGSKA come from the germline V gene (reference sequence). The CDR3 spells CSATPGQGVTNYGYTF. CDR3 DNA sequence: TGCAGTGCTACTCCGGGACAGGGCGTCACTAACTATGGCTACACCTTC.

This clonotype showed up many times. CDR3 amino acids: CASSEIADTLEYF. CDR3 nucleotides: TGTGCCAGCTCCGAAATTGCCGACACCTTGGAGTACTTC. V is TRBV18 and J is TRBJ2-7; D unclear. Germline V gene lookup returns CDR1 KGHSH and CDR2 LQKENI. This CDR3 comprises 13 residues. The V and J ends lost 6 bases and 11 bases respectively, with 20 bases between them. Variable domain in full (rest from reference TRBV18 and TRBJ2-7): NAGVMQNPRHLVRRRGQEARLRCSPMKGHSHVYWYRQLPEEGLKFMVYLQKENIIDESGMPKERFSAEFPKEGPSILRIQQVVRGDSAAYFCASSEIADTLEYFGPGTRLTVT.

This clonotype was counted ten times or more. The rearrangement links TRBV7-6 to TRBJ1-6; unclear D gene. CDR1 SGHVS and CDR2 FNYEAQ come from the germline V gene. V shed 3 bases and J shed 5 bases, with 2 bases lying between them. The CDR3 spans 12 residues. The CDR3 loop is CASSFHNSPLHF. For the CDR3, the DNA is TGTGCCAGCAGCTTTCATAATTCACCCCTCCACTTT.

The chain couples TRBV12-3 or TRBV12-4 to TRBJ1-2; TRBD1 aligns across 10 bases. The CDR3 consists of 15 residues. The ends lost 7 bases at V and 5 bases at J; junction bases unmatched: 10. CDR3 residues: CASIDRGQGPYGYTF. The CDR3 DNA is TGTGCCAGCATTGACAGGGGGCAAGGTCCTTATGGCTACACCTTC.

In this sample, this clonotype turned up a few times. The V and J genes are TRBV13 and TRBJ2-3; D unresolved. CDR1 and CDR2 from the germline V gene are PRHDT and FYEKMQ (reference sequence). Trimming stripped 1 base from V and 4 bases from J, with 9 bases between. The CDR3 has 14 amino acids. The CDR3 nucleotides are TGTGCCAGCAGCTTAGCCCCCGGGCCAGATACGCAGTATTTT. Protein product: CASSLAPGPDTQYF.

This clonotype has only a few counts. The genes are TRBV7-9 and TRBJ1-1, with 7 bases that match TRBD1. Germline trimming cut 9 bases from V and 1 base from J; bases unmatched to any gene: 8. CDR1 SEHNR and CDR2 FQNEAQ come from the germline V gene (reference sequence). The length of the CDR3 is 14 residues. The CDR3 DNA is TGTGCCAGTTCAGGGGGGATACCGAACACTGAAGCTTTCTTT. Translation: CASSGGIPNTEAFF.

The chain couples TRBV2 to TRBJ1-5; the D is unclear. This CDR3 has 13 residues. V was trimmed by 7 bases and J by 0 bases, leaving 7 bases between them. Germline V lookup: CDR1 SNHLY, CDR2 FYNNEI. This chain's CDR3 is CASNFYSNQPQHF. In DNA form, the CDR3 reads TGTGCCAGCAACTTTTATAGCAATCAGCCCCAGCATTTT. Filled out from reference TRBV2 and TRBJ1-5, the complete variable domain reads EPEVTQTPSHQVTQMGQEVILRCVPISNHLYFYWYRQILGQKVEFLVSFYNNEISEKSEIFDDQFSVERPDGSNFTLKIRSTKLEDSAMYFCASNFYSNQPQHFGDGTRLSIL.

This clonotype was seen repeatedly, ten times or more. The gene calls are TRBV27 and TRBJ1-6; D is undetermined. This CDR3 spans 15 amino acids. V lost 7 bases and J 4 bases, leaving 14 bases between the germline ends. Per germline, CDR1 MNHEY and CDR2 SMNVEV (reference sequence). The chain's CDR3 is CASTLRARYNSPLHF. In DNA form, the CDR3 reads TGTGCCAGCACCTTGAGGGCCCGATATAATTCACCCCTCCACTTT.

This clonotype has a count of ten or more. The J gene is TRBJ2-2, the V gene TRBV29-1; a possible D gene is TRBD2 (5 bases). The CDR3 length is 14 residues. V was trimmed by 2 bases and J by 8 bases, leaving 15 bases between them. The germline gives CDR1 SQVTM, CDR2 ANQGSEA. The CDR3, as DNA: TGCAGCGTTGAATATGATCAAGAGGGTGGGGAGCTGTTTTTT. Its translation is CSVEYDQEGGELFF.

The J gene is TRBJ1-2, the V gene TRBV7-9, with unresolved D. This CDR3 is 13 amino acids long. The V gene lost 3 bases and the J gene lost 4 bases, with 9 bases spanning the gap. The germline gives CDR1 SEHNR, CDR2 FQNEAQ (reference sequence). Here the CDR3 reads CASSFSTPYGYTF. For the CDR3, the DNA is TGTGCCAGCAGCTTCTCCACTCCCTATGGCTACACCTTC.